The entry below gives a single T cell receptor beta chain sequence along with its context. The antigen remains undetermined. The data were taken from a study of cytomegalovirus exposure and HLA in healthy donors. Whole-study findings and limits: V- and J-gene trimming of TCR beta was linked (in a later analysis) to a missense DCLRE1C variant. Earlier analysis yielded a pattern in which most TCR beta V segments were productive about 87% or about 30% of the time. Some public TCRs appeared in many individuals, while most sequences were rare.

Amplification used 60 Vbeta primers and 13 Jbeta primers. Libraries were prepared by immunoSEQ multiplex PCR; TCRdb keeps only in-frame clonotypes and omits some of them. The table shows approximately 220,000 clones, with over 70% occurring only once. The receptor's source is a boy aged 2 to 10 in good health and CMV-seronegative. The sequenced sample consisted of PBMCs.

This CDR3 is CASSWTGYNEQFF. Written as DNA, the CDR3 is TGTGCCAGCAGCTGGACAGGCTACAATGAGCAGTTCTTC. The chain recombines TRBV7-3 with TRBJ2-1; 7 bases are shared with TRBD1. With V trimmed by 4 bases and J by 3 bases, 0 bases remained unmatched. The CDR3 is 13 amino acids. Germline V gene sequence: CDR1 SGHTA, CDR2 FQGTGA.